This T cell receptor beta chain was identified in a study of blood T cell repertoires in COVID-19. Overall study context: Italy, Spain and the United States were the sources of the convalescent and acute COVID-19 samples. In each case, the material was cDNA or gDNA derived from T cells, B-cell-depleted T cells, or PBMCs.

Original analysis: Counts of nucleated cells, estimated from reference gene primer amplification, were obtained. Here immunoSEQ multiplex PCR was the method, and the copy in TCRdb shows in-frame clones only, minus some. The DNA was the basis for D and trimming; V, J and clone size are from that table. The repertoire holds some 70,000 clones, around 87% seen once, with approximately 8% in the top ten. This clone was seen more than once but under ten times. The CDR3 has 13 residues. Germline values: CDR1 SGDLS, CDR2 YYNGEE. Trimming took 2 bases from V and 7 from J, leaving 13 bases between them. J is TRBJ2-7 and V is TRBV9; TRBD2 might be the D (5 bases). Sequenced: peripheral blood. The TCR was taken from a man aged 50 to 59 with active COVID-19. CDR3 loop: CASSVEWSGEQYF. In DNA form, the CDR3 reads TGTGCCAGCAGCGTCGAATGGTCGGGGGAGCAGTACTTC.